This T cell receptor (beta chain) was sequenced for a study of T cells in Graves' hyperthyroidism and ophthalmopathy. Study-level background: At initial diagnosis, before any treatment had begun, peripheral blood was obtained.

V was clipped by 10 bases and J by 6 bases, with 22 bases between them. Germline V lookup: CDR1 SNHLY, CDR2 FYNNEI. The CDR3 extends over 14 amino acids. RNA transcripts provided the source from which TCR beta CDR3 regions were amplified. The primer set for the first-round RT-PCR of the TCR CDR3 was HTBI. From the multiplex PCR reads, TCRdb called clonotypes with MiXCR, one entry per CDR3 protein. The top ten hold approximately 35% of the sample, which has approximately 300,000 distinct CDR3 sequences, 15% to 20% seen once. Regarding this clonotype: What it binds is unknown. A much larger clone lies one base from this, so it may be a read error.

Whole-study findings and limits: The blood repertoire included most of the expanded thyroid clonotypes above 0.001. The model anticipated ophthalmopathy a median about six months pre-onset.

This sequence was found in a man aged 30-40 years with Graves' hyperthyroidism. This rearrangement joins TRBV2 to TRBJ2-7; D possibly matches TRBD1 or TRBD2 (5 bases each). The sample was blood. The CDR3 here is CATTPKLVGPEQYF. The CDR3 DNA is TGTGCCACCACCCCGAAACTAGTGGGGCCCGAGCAGTACTTC.